The subject of this entry is one T cell receptor (beta chain). The antigen is unknown. The data stem from a study of PD-1 blockade in classical Hodgkin lymphoma. Study-wide findings and caveats: Some patients began nivolumab under 1 year after ASCT. These patients were excluded from later analyses.

Here immunoSEQ multiplex PCR was the method, and the copy in TCRdb shows in-frame clones only, minus some. Here the sample spans tens of thousands of clones, 70% to 90% being singletons. Following autologous stem cell transplantation, relapse occurred in every patient, and exposure to brentuximab vedotin varied. The CDR3 length is 14 residues. In germline, CDR1 is SGHRS, CDR2 YFSETQ. Germline trimming cut 3 bases from V and 5 bases from J; bases unmatched to any gene: 7. The sample here was peripheral blood mononuclear cells (PBMCs), taken before the second cycle of nivolumab. The J gene is TRBJ2-7, the V gene TRBV5-1; 8 nucleotides agree with TRBD1. The sequence was obtained from a human donor with classical Hodgkin lymphoma. CDR3 DNA: TGCGCCAGCAGCTCGCGGACAGGGAACAACGAGCAGTACTTC. This encodes CASSSRTGNNEQYF. Together with reference TRBV5-1 and TRBJ2-7, the CDR3 gives the full variable domain: KAGVTQTPRYLIKTRGQQVTLSCSPISGHRSVSWYQQTPGQGLQFLFEYFSETQRNKGNFPGRFSGRQFSNSRSEMNVSTLELGDSALYLCASSSRTGNNEQYFGPGTRLTVT.